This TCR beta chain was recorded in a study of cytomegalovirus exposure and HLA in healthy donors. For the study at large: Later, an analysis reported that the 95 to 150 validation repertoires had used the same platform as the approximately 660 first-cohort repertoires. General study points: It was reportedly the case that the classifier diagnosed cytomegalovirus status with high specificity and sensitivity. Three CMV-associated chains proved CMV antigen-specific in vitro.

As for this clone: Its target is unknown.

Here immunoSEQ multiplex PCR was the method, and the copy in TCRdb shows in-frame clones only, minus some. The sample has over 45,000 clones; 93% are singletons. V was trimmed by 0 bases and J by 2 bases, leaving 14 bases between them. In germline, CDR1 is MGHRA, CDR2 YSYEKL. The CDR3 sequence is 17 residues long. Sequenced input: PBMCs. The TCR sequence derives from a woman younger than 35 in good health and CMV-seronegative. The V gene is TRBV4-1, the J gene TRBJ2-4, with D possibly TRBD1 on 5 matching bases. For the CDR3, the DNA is TGCGCCAGCAGCCAAGAGGCGGCAGGGCTGCCCAAAAACATTCAGTACTTC. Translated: CASSQEAAGLPKNIQYF.